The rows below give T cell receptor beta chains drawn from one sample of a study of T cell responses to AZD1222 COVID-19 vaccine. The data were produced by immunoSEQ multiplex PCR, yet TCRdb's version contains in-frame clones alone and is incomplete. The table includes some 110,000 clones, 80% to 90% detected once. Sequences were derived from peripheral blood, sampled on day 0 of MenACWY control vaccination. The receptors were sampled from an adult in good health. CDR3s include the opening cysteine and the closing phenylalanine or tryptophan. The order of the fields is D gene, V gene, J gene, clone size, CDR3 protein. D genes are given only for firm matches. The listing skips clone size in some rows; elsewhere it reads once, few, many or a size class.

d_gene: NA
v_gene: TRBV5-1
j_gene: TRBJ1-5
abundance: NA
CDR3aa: CASSLGSNQPQHF

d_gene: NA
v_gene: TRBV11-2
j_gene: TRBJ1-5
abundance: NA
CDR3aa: CASSLDPPGAINQPQHF

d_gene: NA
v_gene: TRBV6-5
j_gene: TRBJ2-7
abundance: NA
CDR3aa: CASRAGTYEQYF

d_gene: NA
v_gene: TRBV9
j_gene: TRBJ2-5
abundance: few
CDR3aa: CASSVKSRRGYQETQYF

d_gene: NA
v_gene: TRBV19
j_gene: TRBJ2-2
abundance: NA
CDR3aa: CASSAGGTASPGELFF

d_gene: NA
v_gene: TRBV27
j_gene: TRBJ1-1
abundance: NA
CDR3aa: CARRIEAFF

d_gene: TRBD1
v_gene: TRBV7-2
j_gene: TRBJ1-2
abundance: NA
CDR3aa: CASSLEYRGNYGYTF

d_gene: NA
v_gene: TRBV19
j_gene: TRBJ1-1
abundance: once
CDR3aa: CASRDGRLNTEAFF

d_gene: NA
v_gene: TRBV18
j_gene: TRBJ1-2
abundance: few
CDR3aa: CASSPGRVGYGYTF

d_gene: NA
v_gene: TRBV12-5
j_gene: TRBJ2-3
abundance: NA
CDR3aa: CASGLDGGRSDTQYF

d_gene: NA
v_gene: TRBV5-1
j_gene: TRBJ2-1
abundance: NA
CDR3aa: CASSFRGNEQFF

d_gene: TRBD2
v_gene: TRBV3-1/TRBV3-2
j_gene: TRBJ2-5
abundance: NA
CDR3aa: CASSRRGSQYF

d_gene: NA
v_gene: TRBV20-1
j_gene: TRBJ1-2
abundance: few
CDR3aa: CSASHSTFGGYTF

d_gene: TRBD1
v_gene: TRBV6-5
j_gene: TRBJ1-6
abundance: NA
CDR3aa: CASSGQGWRSPLHF

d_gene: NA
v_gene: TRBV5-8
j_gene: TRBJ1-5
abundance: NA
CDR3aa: CASSRGASGPQHF

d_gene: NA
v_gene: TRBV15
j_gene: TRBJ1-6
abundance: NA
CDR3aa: CATSSDLGGRGNSPLHF

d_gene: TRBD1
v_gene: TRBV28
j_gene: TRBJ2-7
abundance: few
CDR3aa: CASSLGTGSYEQYF

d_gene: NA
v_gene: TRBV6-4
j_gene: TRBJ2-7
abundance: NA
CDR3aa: CASGQDVSYEQYF

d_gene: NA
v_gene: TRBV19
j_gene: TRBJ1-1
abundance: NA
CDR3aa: CASSIDRGLNTEAFF

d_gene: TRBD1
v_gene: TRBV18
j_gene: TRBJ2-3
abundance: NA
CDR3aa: CASSSGTGTDTQYF

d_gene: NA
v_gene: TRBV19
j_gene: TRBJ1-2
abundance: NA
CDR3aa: CASRNRQENYGYTF

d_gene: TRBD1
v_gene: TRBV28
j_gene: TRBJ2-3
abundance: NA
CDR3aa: CASSNRQGRTDTQYF

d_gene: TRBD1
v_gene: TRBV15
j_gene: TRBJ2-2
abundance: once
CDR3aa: CATSTRDRGPGGELFF

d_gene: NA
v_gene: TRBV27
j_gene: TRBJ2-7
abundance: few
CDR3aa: CASRLRDSGGEQYF

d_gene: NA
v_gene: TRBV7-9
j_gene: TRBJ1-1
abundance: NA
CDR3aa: CASSFLPTAGSYTEAFF

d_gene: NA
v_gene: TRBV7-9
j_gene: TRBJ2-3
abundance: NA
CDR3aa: CASSLPLTGSTQYF

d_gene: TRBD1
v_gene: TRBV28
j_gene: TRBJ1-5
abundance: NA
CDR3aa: CASSPLGQGADQPQHF

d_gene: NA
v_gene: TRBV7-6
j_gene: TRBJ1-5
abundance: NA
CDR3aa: CASSSTTQGQPQHF

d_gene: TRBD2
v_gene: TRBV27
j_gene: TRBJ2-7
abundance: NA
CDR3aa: CASSRSGGATYEQYF

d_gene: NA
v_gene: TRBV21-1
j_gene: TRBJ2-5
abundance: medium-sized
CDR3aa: CAPRLRGETQYF

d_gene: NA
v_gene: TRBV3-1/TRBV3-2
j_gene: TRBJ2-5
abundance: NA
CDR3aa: CASSHPKETQYF

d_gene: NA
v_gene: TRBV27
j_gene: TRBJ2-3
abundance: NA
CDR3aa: CASNPWGGTDTQYF

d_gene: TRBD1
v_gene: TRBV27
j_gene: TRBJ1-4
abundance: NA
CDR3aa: CASSQGGGYEKLFF

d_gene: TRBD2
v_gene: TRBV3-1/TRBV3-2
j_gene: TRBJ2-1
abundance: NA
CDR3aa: CASSHKGLAGGRISYNEQFF

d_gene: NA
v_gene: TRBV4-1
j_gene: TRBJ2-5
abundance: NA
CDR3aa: CASSPSWGVGETQYF

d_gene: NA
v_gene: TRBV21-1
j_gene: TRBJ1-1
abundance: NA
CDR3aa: CASIRRDIGNTEAFF

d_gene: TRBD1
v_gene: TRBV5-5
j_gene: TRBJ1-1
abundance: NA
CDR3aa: CASSLATGVRSTEAFF

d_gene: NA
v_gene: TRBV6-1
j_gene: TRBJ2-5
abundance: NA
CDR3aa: CASSEGPYQETQYF

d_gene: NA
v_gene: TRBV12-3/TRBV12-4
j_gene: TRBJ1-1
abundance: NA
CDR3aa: CASSVTGNTEAFF

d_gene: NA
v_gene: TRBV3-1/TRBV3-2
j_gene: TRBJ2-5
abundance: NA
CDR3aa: CASSAQRETQYF